The 7 T cell receptor beta chains listed next were all sequenced from one sample in a study of T-cell reconstitution after alpha-beta-depleted transplantation in children. Unique molecular identifiers were incorporated during preparation of the TCRbeta library. TCRdb reprocessed the PCR reads via MiXCR and lists one record per CDR3 protein. The table shows about 72,000 distinct CDR3 sequences, with about 6.7% occurring only once. The specimen was PBMCs from the stem cell graft donor, collected from the stem cell graft. These receptors all stem from a human donor who donated a stem cell graft to a child with acute lymphoblastic leukemia.

This clonotype has ten or more counts. This chain connects TRBV20-1 to TRBJ1-5; the D is unclear. The ends were cut back, 1 base at V and 0 bases at J, with 4 bases in the middle. The CDR3 loop spans 13 amino acids. The germline V gene has CDR1 DFQATT and CDR2 SNEGSKA (reference sequence). The CDR3 DNA is TGCAGTGCTAGAGTGGATAGCAATCAGCCCCAGCATTTT. Translating it yields CSARVDSNQPQHF.

The chain is built from TRBV12-5 and TRBJ1-2, with 7 bases lining up with TRBD1. Trimming cost V 5 bases and J 6 bases; bases outside gene matches: 3. Per germline, CDR1 LGHNT and CDR2 FRNRAP. This CDR3 comprises 12 residues. CDR3 sequence (DNA): TGTGCTAGTGGTCCCGGGACAGATGGCTACACCTTC. It translates to CASGPGTDGYTF.

The chain has TRBV12-3 or TRBV12-4 and TRBJ1-2; 7 bases fit TRBD1. V gave up 8 bases and J gave up 1 base; unmatched junction bases: 13. The CDR3 is made up of 16 amino acids. The DNA for the CDR3 is TGTGCCAGCGTATCGCCCGTTGGGACAGTTAACTATGGCTACACCTTC. Amino acid sequence: CASVSPVGTVNYGYTF.

This clonotype was seen ten or more times. The chain recombines TRBV12-3 or TRBV12-4 with TRBJ2-3, with D perhaps matching TRBD2 (6 bases). The V gene lost 10 bases and the J gene lost 2 bases, with 16 bases spanning the gap. This CDR3 has 14 residues. CDR3 region: CATDSGDDTDTQYF. The CDR3 DNA follows: TGTGCCACAGACTCGGGAGATGACACAGATACGCAGTATTTT.

This clonotype was seen repeatedly, ten times or more. The DNA of the CDR3 is TGCGCCAGCAGCTTGGGAGGGTACACAGATACGCAGTATTTT. Translated: CASSLGGYTDTQYF. This rearrangement joins TRBV5-1 to TRBJ2-3, with TRBD2 as a possible D gene (5 bases). The CDR3 consists of 14 residues. The V and J ends lost 0 bases and 2 bases respectively, with 7 bases between them. Germline CDR1 and CDR2: SGHRS and YFSETQ.

The sample holds many counts of this clonotype. The CDR3 loop reads CASSLILRSNTGELFF. The CDR3 nucleotides read TGTGCCAGCAGCTTAATATTACGGTCGAACACCGGGGAGCTGTTTTTT. The chain recombines TRBV7-9 with TRBJ2-2; D remains unclear. Per germline, CDR1 SEHNR and CDR2 FQNEAQ (reference sequence). Trimming shortened V by 2 bases and J by 0 bases, and 10 bases separated the two germline ends. The CDR3 has 16 residues.

The chain has TRBV7-9 and TRBJ1-4; D possibly corresponds to TRBD1 (5 bases). Germline lookup yields CDR1 SEHNR and CDR2 FQNEAQ (reference sequence). V shed 6 bases and J shed 4 bases, with 18 bases lying between them. The length of the CDR3 is 16 residues. The CDR3 is CASRNIGEAFNEKLFF. The CDR3 region has the DNA TGTGCCAGCAGGAACATAGGGGAGGCCTTTAATGAAAAACTGTTTTTT.